The rows below give T cell receptor beta chains drawn from one sample of a study of OX40 agonist ivuxolimab in advanced cancers. The assay was immunoSEQ multiplex PCR, and TCRdb's table has in-frame clones only and misses some. The top ten clones hold 2% to 2.5% of a sample with about 80,000 clones, approximately 85% of them seen once. Sequenced material: CD4+ or CD8+ T cells sorted from blood, taken in a trial of the OX40 agonist ivuxolimab. Receptor source: an adult with an advanced solid tumor such as melanoma, head and neck, liver or kidney cancer. CDR3s include the opening cysteine and the closing phenylalanine or tryptophan. A D gene is named only where the DNA matches it firmly.

J | V | D | DNA | CDR3
TRBJ2-3 | TRBV27 | - | TGTGCCAGCAGTTTATCGGACCGAACAGCTACGCAGTATTTT | CASSLSDRTATQYF
TRBJ2-7 | TRBV6-1 | - | TGTGCCAGCAGTGAAAGCATAGGGCTCTCCTACGAGCAGTACTTC | CASSESIGLSYEQYF
TRBJ1-1 | TRBV4-2 | - | TGTGCCAGCAGCCAACCCTTAAGGCGTGAAGCTTTCTTT | CASSQPLRREAFF
TRBJ1-4 | TRBV7-9 | - | TGTGCCAGCAGCTTAGGTTCGGGGATAAGAGATGAAAAACTGTTTTTT | CASSLGSGIRDEKLFF
TRBJ1-5 | TRBV19 | - | TGTGCCAGTAAGGAGAGGCAGGATCAGCCCCAGCATTTT | CASKERQDQPQHF
TRBJ2-7 | TRBV7-6 | - | TGTGCCAGCAGCTTAGGATCGACACCAACCTACGAGCAGTACTTC | CASSLGSTPTYEQYF
TRBJ1-2 | TRBV6-5 | TRBD1 | TGTGCCAGCACTGAGACAGGGACATCTGGCTACACCTTC | CASTETGTSGYTF
TRBJ2-1 | TRBV5-1 | TRBD2 | TGCGCCAGCAGCTTTTCCAGCGGGGGGGCGAATGAGCAGTTCTTC | CASSFSSGGANEQFF
TRBJ2-3 | TRBV28 | - | TGTGCCAGCACCCCGGACGGCTGGAAGACTTTAGATACGCAGTATTTT | CASTPDGWKTLDTQYF
TRBJ2-6 | TRBV6-1 | - | TGTGCCAGCAGCCTATTTCCTGGGGCCAACGTCCTGACTTTC | CASSLFPGANVLTF
TRBJ2-3 | TRBV19 | - | TGTGCCAGTACGATGGCGGTAAGGGGCACAGATACGCAGTATTTT | CASTMAVRGTDTQYF
TRBJ2-3 | TRBV18 | TRBD2 | TGTGCCAGCTCACCCTGGACTAGCGGCTTCGATACGCAGTATTTT | CASSPWTSGFDTQYF
TRBJ2-4 | TRBV28 | - | TGTGCCAGCAGTCTTGAAGGGTGGGAGGCCAAAAACATTCAGTACTTC | CASSLEGWEAKNIQYF